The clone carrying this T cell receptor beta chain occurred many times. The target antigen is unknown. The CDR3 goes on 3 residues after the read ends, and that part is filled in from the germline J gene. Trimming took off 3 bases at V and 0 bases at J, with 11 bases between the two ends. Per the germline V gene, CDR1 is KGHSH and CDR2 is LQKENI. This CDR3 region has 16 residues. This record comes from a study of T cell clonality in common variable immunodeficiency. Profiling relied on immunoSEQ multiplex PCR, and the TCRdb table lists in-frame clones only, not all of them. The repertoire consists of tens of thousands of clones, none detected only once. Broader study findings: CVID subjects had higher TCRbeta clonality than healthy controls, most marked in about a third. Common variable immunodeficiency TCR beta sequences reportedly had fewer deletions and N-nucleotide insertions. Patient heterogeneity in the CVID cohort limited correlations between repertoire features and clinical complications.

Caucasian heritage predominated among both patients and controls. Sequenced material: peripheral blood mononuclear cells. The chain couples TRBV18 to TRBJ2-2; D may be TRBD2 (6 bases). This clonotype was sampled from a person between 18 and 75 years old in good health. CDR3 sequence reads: CASSPAGLSNTGELFF. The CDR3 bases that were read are TGTGCCAGCTCACCGGCGGGACTGTCGAACACCGGGGAG.